A selection of T cell receptor beta chains follows, all from one sample in a study of blood T cell repertoires in COVID-19. Measured with immunoSEQ multiplex PCR; TCRdb has only the in-frame clones, and not every one. Of about 180,000 clones in the sample, 89% were seen once. The sample consisted of peripheral blood. All receptors come from a man between 18 and 29 years old who had recovered from COVID-19. The CDR3 runs from the conserved cysteine through the conserved F or W. A D gene is named only where the DNA matches it firmly. Clone size is given for some rows only: seen once, a few or many times, or a class if the clone is expanded.

J | size | V | D | DNA | CDR3
TRBJ2-7 | NA | TRBV3-1/TRBV3-2 | NA | TGTGCCAGCAGCCAAGCGGGATCCCACGGCGACGAGCAGTACTTC | CASSQAGSHGDEQYF
TRBJ1-6 | NA | TRBV9 | NA | TGTGCCAGCAGCGAGGGGGGGCAGATCTCCTATAATTCACCCCTCCACTTT | CASSEGGQISYNSPLHF
TRBJ2-7 | NA | TRBV7-8 | TRBD1 | TGTGCCAGCAGCAACACAGGGGGTATCTACGAGCAGTACTTC | CASSNTGGIYEQYF
TRBJ2-1 | NA | TRBV15 | TRBD2 | TGTGCCACCAGCAATCCCTGGACTAGCGGGAGCTATGAGCAGTTCTTC | CATSNPWTSGSYEQFF
TRBJ2-7 | NA | TRBV5-1 | TRBD2 | TGCGCCAGCAGCATTACTAGCGGGAGCGTGGGCGAGCAGTACTTC | CASSITSGSVGEQYF
TRBJ2-1 | NA | TRBV7-2 | NA | TGTGCCAGCAGCTTAGGCACTAGGGCCGTCAATGAGCAGTTCTTC | CASSLGTRAVNEQFF
TRBJ2-2 | few | TRBV5-6 | TRBD1 | TGTGCCAGCAGTCTACAGGGGCGCGGAACCGGGGAGCTGTTTTTT | CASSLQGRGTGELFF
TRBJ2-1 | NA | TRBV27 | NA | TGTGCCAGCAGTTTAAGGTTAGCGGATAATGAGCAGTTCTTC | CASSLRLADNEQFF
TRBJ2-7 | NA | TRBV18 | NA | TGTGCCAGCTCACCACACGAGAGGGACGAGCAGTACTTC | CASSPHERDEQYF
TRBJ1-1 | NA | TRBV15 | NA | TGTGCCACCAGCAGAGGGGGGGGCACTGAAGCTTTCTTT | CATSRGGGTEAFF
TRBJ1-2 | NA | TRBV9 | NA | TGTGCCAGCAGCGTAGAACCCCGGGGGGGCTACACCTTC | CASSVEPRGGYTF
TRBJ2-5 | NA | TRBV4-1 | TRBD1 | TGCGCCAGCAGCCAAGCCAAGCAGATAACAGGGGTACAAGAGACCCAGTACTTC | CASSQAKQITGVQETQYF